These 14 T cell receptor beta chains were all obtained from the same sample, sequenced in a study of cytomegalovirus exposure and HLA in healthy donors. The PCR contained 60 Vbeta and 13 Jbeta primers. Clones were read by immunoSEQ multiplex PCR, and TCRdb kept only the in-frame ones, dropping some. Among tens of thousands of clones listed, around 76% were seen once. Material: PBMCs. Receptors originate from a man aged 45-60 years in good health and CMV-seronegative.

The rearrangement joins TRBV11-2 to TRBJ1-1, with D possibly TRBD1 on 6 matching bases. The CDR3 is made up of 14 amino acids. CDR1 is SGHAT, CDR2 FQNNGV, per germline. V gave up 1 base and J gave up 5 bases, with 11 bases separating them. CDR3 protein: CASSLAGGETEAFF. The DNA of the CDR3 is TGTGCCAGCAGCTTAGCGGGGGGCGAAACTGAAGCTTTCTTT.

A single count supports this clone. The V gene is TRBV13, the J gene TRBJ1-5; 7 bases fit TRBD1. The CDR3 has 13 amino acids. The germline CDR1 and CDR2 sequences are PRHDT and FYEKMQ (reference sequence). With 5 bases clipped from V and 7 bases from J, the junction kept 5 bases outside the gene matches. CDR3 nucleotide sequence: TGTGCCAGCAGCACCGACAGGGACCAGCCCCAGCATTTT. This sequence encodes CASSTDRDQPQHF.

V and J are TRBV5-1 and TRBJ2-1, with TRBD2 identical over 12 bases. Germline CDR1 SGHRS, CDR2 YFSETQ. The trim removed 4 bases at V and 4 bases at J, leaving 15 bases unmatched. This CDR3 has 19 residues. CDR3 amino acids: CASSQEGLAGFGDYNEQFF. In DNA form, the CDR3 reads TGCGCCAGCAGCCAAGAGGGACTAGCGGGCTTTGGAGATTACAATGAGCAGTTCTTC.

This clone was counted a single time. V usage is TRBV6-1 and J usage is TRBJ2-7, with 7 bases identical to TRBD2. This CDR3 comprises 18 residues. CDR1 and CDR2 (germline): MNHNS, SASEGT. J lost 4 bases, V lost 4 bases, and 19 bases had no gene match. This chain's CDR3 is CASSAVGLEKRGPYEQYF. CDR3 nucleotides: TGTGCCAGCAGTGCTGTCGGGCTTGAAAAGCGGGGCCCGTACGAGCAGTACTTC.

Only a few counts were recorded for this clone. This chain connects TRBV6-5 to TRBJ1-3; D gene unclear. The CDR3 loop spans 16 amino acids. Trimming took off 0 bases at V and 0 bases at J, with 9 bases between the two ends. Germline V gene lookup returns CDR1 MNHEY and CDR2 SVGAGI. CDR3 loop: CASSYSPRNSGNTIYF. CDR3 nucleotide sequence: TGTGCCAGCAGTTACTCACCCAGGAACTCTGGAAACACCATATATTTT.

The V and J genes are TRBV25-1 and TRBJ1-2; the D gene is possibly TRBD1 (5 bases). The germline V gene encodes CDR1 MGHDK and CDR2 SYGVNS. There are 11 residues in the CDR3. The V end was cut by 6 bases, the J end by 8 bases, with 10 bases between. The CDR3 DNA is TGTGCCAGCAGGGGGCACGACGGCTACACCTTC. This translates into CASRGHDGYTF.

The genes are TRBV6-5 and TRBJ2-3; 8 nucleotides line up with TRBD1. Germline CDR1 MNHEY, CDR2 SVGAGI. V gave up 6 bases and J gave up 4 bases; unmatched junction bases: 9. This CDR3 has 15 amino acids. Written as DNA, the CDR3 is TGTGCCAGCAGATTAACAGGGGGTGTCGCAGATACGCAGTATTTT. This gives the protein CASRLTGGVADTQYF.

This clone was counted a single time. The chain joins TRBV29-1 to TRBJ2-1; TRBD2 matches at 12 bases. The CDR3 totals 15 residues. With V trimmed by 1 base and J by 7 bases, 5 bases remained unmatched. Germline V gives CDR1 SQVTM, CDR2 ANQGSEA. CDR3: CSVEGTSGRINEQFF. CDR3 bases: TGCAGCGTTGAAGGAACTAGCGGGAGGATTAATGAGCAGTTCTTC.

CDR3 sequence: CASRDPGGSQPQHF. CDR3 in DNA: TGCGCCAGCAGAGATCCGGGGGGGAGCCAGCCCCAGCATTTT. This rearrangement joins TRBV10-2 to TRBJ1-5, with D perhaps matching TRBD1 (5 bases). CDR1 and CDR2 from the germline V gene are WSHSY and SAAADI. Deletions cut 6 bases from V and 7 bases from J, with 16 bases between. This CDR3 region has 14 residues.

The chain joins TRBV28 to TRBJ2-7, with 15 bases that match TRBD2. The CDR3 totals 15 residues. CDR1 MDHEN and CDR2 SYDVKM come from the germline V gene. J lost 0 bases, V lost 9 bases, and 3 bases had no gene match. The CDR3 coding sequence is TGTGCCAGTGGACTAGCGGGAGGGGTCTCCTACGAGCAGTACTTC. Translated, it gives CASGLAGGVSYEQYF.

The chain combines TRBV27 with TRBJ2-7, with 10 bases matching TRBD1. Unmatched junction bases numbered 13, after V lost 9 bases and J lost 2 bases. The V gene's germline CDR1 is MNHEY and CDR2 SMNVEV (reference sequence). This CDR3 comprises 16 residues. CDR3 sequence: CASSITTGTGAYEQYF. For the CDR3, the DNA is TGTGCCAGTAGTATTACCACCGGGACAGGGGCCTACGAGCAGTACTTC.

This clone was counted at least ten times. The rearrangement links TRBV7-2 to TRBJ2-1, with TRBD2 identical over 8 bases. J lost 4 bases, V lost 5 bases, and 10 bases had no gene match. This CDR3 has 16 residues. Looked up from germline, CDR1 is SGHTA and CDR2 is FQGNSA. The CDR3 DNA follows: TGTGCCAGCAGCATCATAGCGGGGTTATCGTACAATGAGCAGTTCTTC. Translation gives CASSIIAGLSYNEQFF. The variable domain in full, completed from reference TRBV7-2 and TRBJ2-1, reads GAGVSQSPSNKVTEKGKDVELRCDPISGHTALYWYRQSLGQGLEFLIYFQGNSAPDKSGLPSDRFSAERTGGSVSTLTIQRTQQEDSAVYLCASSIIAGLSYNEQFFGPGTRLTVL.

The chain joins TRBV15 to TRBJ2-7; perhaps TRBD1 as D (5 bases). Trimming left V 0 bases short and J 3 bases short, with 15 bases between. In germline, CDR1 is LNHNV, CDR2 YYDKDF (reference sequence). CDR3 length equals 16 residues. The CDR3 nucleotides read TGTGCCACCAGCAGAGACCGACAGATCCTATACTACGAGCAGTACTTC. It specifies CATSRDRQILYYEQYF.

The chain is built from TRBV2 and TRBJ2-5; maybe TRBD1 (5 bases). V was trimmed by 5 bases and J by 1 base, leaving 14 bases between them. The CDR3 sequence is 15 residues long. The germline gives CDR1 SNHLY, CDR2 FYNNEI. The CDR3 coding sequence is TGTGCCAGCAGTCACGGCACAGGCTCCCAAGAGACCCAGTACTTC. This encodes CASSHGTGSQETQYF.